This entry lists 13 T cell receptor beta chains sequenced from one sample in a study of blood T cell repertoires in COVID-19. This table comes from immunoSEQ multiplex PCR, and its TCRdb copy is limited to in-frame clones, with some not included. The table includes 300,000 or so clones, more than 80% detected once. The source material was PBMCs or T cells enriched from blood (not recorded which). These TCRs come from a young woman who had recovered from COVID-19.

V usage is TRBV7-8 and J usage is TRBJ2-7; no firm D call. The V and J ends lost 6 bases and 3 bases respectively, with 15 bases between them. This CDR3 region has 14 residues. CDR1 and CDR2 from the germline V gene are SGHVS and FQNEAQ. CDR3 nucleotides: TGTGCCAGCAGTCCCGGAGCGTGGTACTACGAGCAGTACTTC. It codes for CASSPGAWYYEQYF.

The V and J genes are TRBV19 and TRBJ1-1, with 8 bases that match TRBD1. Germline loops: CDR1 LNHDA, CDR2 SQIVND (reference sequence). The V and J ends lost 1 base and 4 bases, in that order; junction bases with no gene match: 2. The CDR3 is 14 amino acids. The CDR3 DNA sequence: TGTGCCAGTAGTATAGGACAGGGGAGCACTGAAGCTTTCTTT. Translating it yields CASSIGQGSTEAFF.

This chain uses TRBV6-6 with TRBJ2-7, with unresolved D. The V end was cut by 4 bases, the J end by 3 bases, with 10 bases between. Germline V gene lookup returns CDR1 MNHNY and CDR2 SVGAGI (reference sequence). The CDR3 length is 13 residues. The CDR3 nucleotides are TGTGCCAGCAGTTCTTCCAGTCTCTACGAGCAGTACTTC. This translates into CASSSSSLYEQYF.

V gene TRBV6-2 or TRBV6-3 combines with J gene TRBJ2-2; TRBD1 aligns across 7 bases. CDR3 size: 14 residues. Germline V lookup: CDR1 MNHEY, CDR2 SVGEGT. V was pared by 6 bases and J by 7 bases, with 8 bases of the junction left unmatched. CDR3 sequence (DNA): TGTGCCAGCAGCAACCCGACAGGGCTCGGGGAGCTGTTTTTT. This gives the protein CASSNPTGLGELFF.

J is TRBJ2-1 and V is TRBV5-6, with D possibly TRBD1 on 5 matching bases. The CDR3 has 15 residues. Trimming took 2 bases from V and 0 from J, leaving 9 bases between them. Germline V gene data show CDR1 as SGHDT and CDR2 as YYEEEE. The CDR3 bases are TGTGCCAGCAGCTTAGCTGGACACTCCTACAATGAGCAGTTCTTC. Translated, it gives CASSLAGHSYNEQFF.

V and J are TRBV6-5 and TRBJ1-5; tentative D call: TRBD1 (5 bases). The CDR3 loop spans 13 amino acids. V was cut by 6 bases and J by 7 bases, with 13 bases left in between. Germline lookup yields CDR1 MNHEY and CDR2 SVGAGI. The CDR3: CASSRVFAQPQHF. CDR3 nucleotides: TGTGCCAGCAGCAGGGTGTTTGCCCAGCCCCAGCATTTT.

The gene calls are TRBV7-2 and TRBJ2-5; 7 bases fit TRBD2. The CDR3 contains 18 residues. Germline V gene data show CDR1 as SGHTA and CDR2 as FQGNSA. V lost 2 bases and J lost 2; bases outside the gene matches: 14. CDR3 nucleotides: TGTGCCAGCAGCTTATCTGTCCGGGCTAGCGGTTTTCAAGAGACCCAGTACTTC. Its translation: CASSLSVRASGFQETQYF.

This clone was seen once. The V call is TRBV7-2, the J call TRBJ1-2; 8 bases match TRBD1. The CDR3 length is 14 residues. CDR1 SGHTA and CDR2 FQGNSA come from the germline V gene. V shed 6 bases and J 0 bases; nucleotides not matched to a gene: 3. CDR3 residues: CASRTGVSNYGYTF. Written as DNA, the CDR3 is TGTGCCAGCAGGACAGGGGTTTCTAACTATGGCTACACCTTC.

V gene TRBV28 combines with J gene TRBJ2-1; D might be TRBD2 (5 bases). The CDR3 is made up of 17 amino acids. Deletions cut 2 bases from V and 0 bases from J, with 14 bases between. CDR1 MDHEN and CDR2 SYDVKM come from the germline V gene. CDR3 in amino acids: CASSLGVGAVSYNEQFF. The CDR3 bases are TGTGCCAGCAGTTTAGGGGTCGGAGCGGTCTCCTACAATGAGCAGTTCTTC.

The chain combines TRBV7-9 with TRBJ2-1; TRBD1 matches 7 bases. Trimming removed 4 bases from V and 8 bases from J; junction bases left unmatched: 11. CDR3 length equals 15 residues. Looked up from germline, CDR1 is SEHNR and CDR2 is FQNEAQ (reference sequence). This CDR3 reads CASSSWTGDNDEQFF. The CDR3 region has the DNA TGTGCCAGCAGCTCTTGGACAGGAGATAACGATGAGCAGTTCTTC. Full variable domain (rest looked up from reference TRBV7-9 and TRBJ2-1): DTGVSQNPRHKITKRGQNVTFRCDPISEHNRLYWYRQTLGQGPEFLTYFQNEAQLEKSRLLSDRFSAERPKGSFSTLEIQRTEQGDSAMYLCASSSWTGDNDEQFFGPGTRLTVL.

The V gene is TRBV27, the J gene TRBJ2-7; possibly TRBD2 for D (6 bases). The CDR3 is made up of 15 amino acids. V lost 2 bases to trimming and J lost 3 bases, with 14 bases between them. Germline CDR1 is MNHEY and CDR2 is SMNVEV (reference sequence). The CDR3 loop reads CASSLKTGAYYEQYF. In DNA form, the CDR3 reads TGTGCCAGCAGTTTAAAAACGGGAGCTTACTACGAGCAGTACTTC.

In DNA, the CDR3 is TGTGCCAGCAGGCCGGGACAAAATGAAAAACTGTTTTTT. Translated, it gives CASRPGQNEKLFF. The chain links TRBV12-3 or TRBV12-4 to TRBJ1-4; D might be TRBD1 (6 bases). The CDR3 spans 13 residues. Trimming took off 6 bases at V and 5 bases at J, with 10 bases between the two ends.

This clone was counted once. The chain couples TRBV5-4 to TRBJ2-7, with 8 positions matching TRBD1. V trimming: 4 bases; J trimming: 0 bases; junction bases outside the gene matches: 9. The CDR3 has 16 residues. CDR1 and CDR2 (germline): SGHNT, YYREEE (reference sequence). The CDR3 sequence is CASSPGTGDSSYEQYF. The CDR3 DNA sequence: TGTGCCAGCAGCCCGGGGACAGGTGACTCCTCCTACGAGCAGTACTTC.